This T cell receptor beta chain was observed in a study of patients and donors after allogeneic stem cell transplantation. Germline loops: CDR1 DFQATT, CDR2 SNEGSKA (reference sequence). The V and J ends lost 1 base and 4 bases respectively, with 7 bases between them. This CDR3 has 12 residues. TCRdb re-called the RT-PCR reads with MiXCR, one entry per CDR3 protein. The table has 900,000 to 1,000,000 distinct CDR3 sequences, around 17% seen once. The clonotype originates from a human donor who was either an allogeneic HSCT recipient or a stem cell or donor lymphocyte infusion donor (not recorded which). It is not recorded whose cells these are; they may come from a transplant donor. The J gene is TRBJ2-5, the V gene TRBV20-1, with D possibly matching TRBD1 (6 bases). Sequences were obtained from blood, either unsorted or a sorted T cell fraction (not recorded which). CDR3 in amino acids: CSARVGAETQYF. DNA for the CDR3: TGCAGTGCTAGAGTGGGGGCAGAGACCCAGTACTTC.